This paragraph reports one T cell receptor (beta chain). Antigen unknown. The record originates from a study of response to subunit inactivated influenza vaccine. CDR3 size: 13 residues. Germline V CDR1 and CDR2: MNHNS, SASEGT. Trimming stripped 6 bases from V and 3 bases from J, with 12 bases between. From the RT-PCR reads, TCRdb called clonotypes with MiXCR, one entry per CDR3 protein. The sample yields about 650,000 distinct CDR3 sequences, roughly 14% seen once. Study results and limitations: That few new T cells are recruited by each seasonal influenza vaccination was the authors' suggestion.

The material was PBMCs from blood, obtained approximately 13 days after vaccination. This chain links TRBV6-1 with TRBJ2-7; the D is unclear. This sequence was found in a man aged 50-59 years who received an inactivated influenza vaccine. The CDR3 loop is CASRSEARYEQYF. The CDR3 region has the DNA TGTGCCAGCAGATCCGAGGCGCGCTACGAGCAGTACTTC.